The 6 T cell receptor beta chains in this list originate from one sample, sequenced in a study of shared clonotypes between healthy human individuals. Here immunoSEQ multiplex PCR was the method, and the copy in TCRdb shows in-frame clones only, minus some. This sample has roughly 450,000 clones, with 79% found just once. Sequenced sample: PBMCs. Source of these receptors: a woman aged 40 to 55 in good health. Some clones in this sample may be carry-over from other donors' samples.

This clone has just one count. The chain links TRBV20-1 to TRBJ2-7, with D unclear. V lost 6 bases, J lost 6 bases, and 12 bases lay in between. The CDR3 has 11 residues. Germline CDR1 and CDR2: DFQATT and SNEGSKA (reference sequence). The CDR3 loop reads CSARYGSEQYF. The CDR3, as DNA: TGCAGTGCCCGGTATGGGTCCGAGCAGTACTTC.

This clone came up once. One end of the junction fails to match germline, which may point to a read error. The chain links TRBV7-7 to TRBJ2-5, with D possibly being TRBD2 (5 bases). Looked up from germline, CDR1 is SSHAT and CDR2 is FNYEAQ (reference sequence). The CDR3 is made up of 15 amino acids. The CDR3 DNA is TGTGCTAGCAGCTTAGCGCTGGGGTCCCAAGAGACCCAGTACTTC. Its protein is CASSLALGSQETQYF.

This clone was picked up many times. Its ends do not fully match the called genes, so a read error is possible. The chain combines TRBV7-7 with TRBJ2-3; D remains unclear. The CDR3 is 13 residues long. Per the germline V gene, CDR1 is SSHAT and CDR2 is FNYEAQ (reference sequence). The CDR3 loop reads CASSFRVEDTQYF. Written as DNA, the CDR3 is TGTGCTAGCAGCTTTAGGGTTGAAGATACGCAGTATTTT.

The chain recombines TRBV10-3 with TRBJ2-7, with 8 nucleotides matching TRBD2. Germline lookup yields CDR1 ENHRY and CDR2 SYGVKD. V trimming: 5 bases; J trimming: 5 bases; junction bases outside the gene matches: 2. This CDR3 contains 12 residues. The CDR3 DNA reads as TGTGCCATCAGTTACGGGAGGGACGAGCAGTACTTC. Translating it yields CAISYGRDEQYF.

V gene TRBV15 combines with J gene TRBJ2-5; D remains ambiguous. Germline values: CDR1 LNHNV, CDR2 YYDKDF (reference sequence). The CDR3 runs 12 residues. Between the trimmed V and J ends, which lost 0 bases and 1 base, there was a span of 0 bases. Written as DNA, the CDR3 is TGTGCCACCAGCAGAGACCAAGAGACCCAGTACTTC. This sequence encodes CATSRDQETQYF.

This clone was seen a handful of times. The chain has TRBV30 and TRBJ2-5, with 8 bases aligning to TRBD1. Trimming at V came to 0 bases and at J to 5 bases, leaving 8 bases not matched to a gene. Germline values: CDR1 GTSNPN, CDR2 SVGIG (reference sequence). This CDR3 is 15 amino acids long. The CDR3 coding sequence is TGTGCCTGGAGTGTAGGGCAGGGGGCGGGGGAGACCCAGTACTTC. Protein sequence: CAWSVGQGAGETQYF.